The T cell receptor beta chain described here comes from a study of T cells in Graves' hyperthyroidism and ophthalmopathy. CDR3 size: 20 residues. The ends lost 3 bases at V and 10 bases at J; junction bases unmatched: 20. Thyroid ultrasound, orbital computed tomography, clinical symptoms, and serum thyroxine and TRAb underpinned diagnoses. Authors of the study amplified TCR beta CDR3 regions from RNA transcripts. The HTBI set primed first-round TCR CDR3 RT-PCR. TCRdb re-called the multiplex PCR reads through MiXCR, storing one row per CDR3 protein. The repertoire holds approximately 400,000 distinct CDR3 sequences, with under 15% as singletons. This clonotype was detected ten times or more.

The chain uses TRBV12-3 or TRBV12-4 and TRBJ2-1; 14 bases fit TRBD2. The sequenced sample was blood. The TCR originated in a woman aged 30 to 39 with Graves' hyperthyroidism. CDR3 in amino acids: CASSLSPGLAGVRAEGEQFF. CDR3 bases: TGTGCCAGCAGTTTGTCCCCGGGACTAGCGGGAGTGAGGGCCGAGGGGGAGCAGTTCTTC.